Following are 20 T cell receptor beta chains from one sample sequenced in a study of T-cell reconstitution after alpha-beta-depleted transplantation in children. Preparation of the TCRbeta library involved a method that used unique molecular identifiers. TCRdb processed the PCR reads anew with MiXCR; each CDR3 protein has one entry. This repertoire shows about 540,000 distinct CDR3 sequences, about 16% found once; its top ten account for more than 2.5%. Source: PBMCs from the stem cell graft donor, taken from the stem cell graft. The source is a human donor who donated a stem cell graft to a child with acute lymphoblastic leukemia.

The chain joins TRBV5-1 to TRBJ2-5, with 7 bases matching TRBD1. V shed 3 bases and J 2 bases; nucleotides not matched to a gene: 7. The germline V gene has CDR1 SGHRS and CDR2 YFSETQ. The CDR3 contains 15 residues. The DNA for the CDR3 is TGCGCCAGCAGCTCGGAAGGGACAGTACAAGAGACCCAGTACTTC. It translates to CASSSEGTVQETQYF.

This clonotype was observed a few times. The rearrangement links TRBV5-6 to TRBJ2-7; D may be TRBD1 (5 bases). Trimming stripped 0 bases from V and 4 bases from J, with 8 bases between. This CDR3 has 13 amino acids. CDR1 SGHDT and CDR2 YYEEEE come from the germline V gene. The CDR3 DNA sequence: TGTGCCAGCAGCTTGGTAGGGGATTACGAGCAGTACTTC. Its protein is CASSLVGDYEQYF.

This clonotype was detected only a few times. This rearrangement joins TRBV29-1 to TRBJ1-1, with 7 bases lining up with TRBD1. The ends lost 3 bases at V and 11 bases at J; junction bases unmatched: 9. This CDR3 contains 12 residues. CDR1 is SQVTM and CDR2 is ANQGSEA in the germline V gene. The CDR3 is CSVETARGEAFF. In DNA form, the CDR3 reads TGCAGCGTTGAGACCGCCAGGGGGGAGGCTTTCTTT.

V is TRBV7-9 and J is TRBJ2-3; a possible D gene is TRBD1 (5 bases). The germline V gene has CDR1 SEHNR and CDR2 FQNEAQ (reference sequence). This CDR3 contains 16 residues. V lost 1 base and J lost 2, with 13 bases in between. DNA for the CDR3: TGTGCCAGCAGCTTAGGACAGACCCTAATCACAGATACGCAGTATTTT. Translated: CASSLGQTLITDTQYF.

This clonotype was seen a handful of times. The chain joins TRBV18 to TRBJ2-1, with D perhaps assigned TRBD1 or TRBD2 (5 bases each). The CDR3 spans 15 residues. The germline V and J ends were trimmed by 2 bases and 7 bases, with 15 bases remaining between them. Germline CDR1 and CDR2: KGHSH and LQKENI. CDR3 loop: CASSPKGLTGNEQFF. CDR3 bases: TGTGCCAGCTCACCAAAGGGGTTAACGGGAAATGAGCAGTTCTTC.

The chain has TRBV4-1 and TRBJ2-3, with 8 positions matching TRBD2. The V gene end was trimmed by 0 bases and the J gene end by 5 bases; junction bases not matched to a gene: 4. CDR1 and CDR2 (germline): MGHRA, YSYEKL. CDR3 size: 15 residues. The CDR3 is CASSQESGSGDTQYF. CDR3 DNA sequence: TGCGCCAGCAGCCAAGAGAGCGGGAGCGGAGATACGCAGTATTTT.

J is TRBJ2-5 and V is TRBV7-8, with D maybe TRBD1 (5 bases). The germline gives CDR1 SGHVS, CDR2 FQNEAQ. This CDR3 region has 13 residues. Trimming took off 8 bases at V and 4 bases at J, with 14 bases between the two ends. In nucleotides, the CDR3 is TGTGCCAGCTCAAGACAGTGGGGAGAGACCCAGTACTTC. Protein: CASSRQWGETQYF.

The CDR3 region is CSVLTATNTGELFF. As DNA, the CDR3 is TGCAGCGTTTTGACAGCTACGAACACCGGGGAGCTGTTTTTT. The chain has TRBV29-1 and TRBJ2-2; TRBD1 is a possible D gene (5 bases). The germline V gene has CDR1 SQVTM and CDR2 ANQGSEA. Trimming removed 5 bases from V and 0 bases from J, with 10 bases in between. The CDR3 is 14 residues long.

This chain links TRBV6-2 or TRBV6-3 with TRBJ2-5; perhaps TRBD2 as D (5 bases). The CDR3 runs 18 residues. Germline CDR1 and CDR2: MNHEY and SVGEGT. The V end lost 6 bases, the J end lost 3 bases, and 26 bases lay between the germline ends. The CDR3 DNA is TGTGCCAGCAGCCCAACACCTGGACTGCGACGACGAGAAGAGACCCAGTACTTC. Protein sequence: CASSPTPGLRRREETQYF.

The chain recombines TRBV19 with TRBJ2-1; the D is unclear. CDR1 is LNHDA and CDR2 is SQIVND in the germline V gene (reference sequence). The CDR3 length is 13 residues. The germline V and J ends were trimmed by 6 bases and 3 bases, with 9 bases remaining between them. CDR3 amino acids: CASRQRIYNEQFF. Here the CDR3 DNA reads TGTGCCAGTAGGCAGAGGATCTACAATGAGCAGTTCTTC.

The chain combines TRBV12-3 or TRBV12-4 with TRBJ1-5; possibly TRBD1 for D (5 bases). The CDR3 extends over 16 amino acids. The germline V and J ends were trimmed by 3 bases and 2 bases, with 14 bases remaining between them. The CDR3 DNA is TGTGCCAGCAGTTTTGGAAAGGGGAGCGGCAATCAGCCCCAGCATTTT. It yields the protein CASSFGKGSGNQPQHF.

A few counts support this clonotype. J is TRBJ1-5 and V is TRBV5-5; TRBD1 matches 7 bases. V was pared by 0 bases and J by 1 base, with 1 base of the junction left unmatched. From germline, CDR1 is SGHKS and CDR2 YYEKEE (reference sequence). The CDR3 consists of 15 residues. The CDR3 DNA follows: TGTGCCAGCAGCTTGGTACAGGGGAGCAATCAGCCCCAGCATTTT. This sequence encodes CASSLVQGSNQPQHF.

This clonotype was detected only a few times. This sequence joins TRBV29-1 and TRBJ2-3; D is possibly TRBD2 (6 bases). V was trimmed by 4 bases and J by 2 bases, leaving 16 bases between them. Germline V CDR1 and CDR2: SQVTM, ANQGSEA. CDR3 size: 15 residues. CDR3 sequence reads: CSVGGLRDYTDTQYF. CDR3 DNA sequence: TGCAGCGTTGGAGGTCTGCGGGATTACACAGATACGCAGTATTTT.

This clonotype appeared once. The gene calls are TRBV7-9 and TRBJ2-7; D remains unclear. This CDR3 region has 14 residues. Trimming removed 5 bases from V and 6 bases from J, with 17 bases in between. The germline gives CDR1 SEHNR, CDR2 FQNEAQ (reference sequence). CDR3 sequence: CASSPHQSLSEQYF. The CDR3 DNA follows: TGTGCCAGCAGCCCGCACCAATCCCTCTCCGAGCAGTACTTC. The variable domain in full, with the rest retrieved from reference TRBV7-9 and TRBJ2-7, is DTGVSQNPRHKITKRGQNVTFRCDPISEHNRLYWYRQTLGQGPEFLTYFQNEAQLEKSRLLSDRFSAERPKGSFSTLEIQRTEQGDSAMYLCASSPHQSLSEQYFGPGTRLTVT.

The rearrangement links TRBV14 to TRBJ2-1; D is ambiguous. The germline gives CDR1 SGHDN, CDR2 FVKESK. V lost 4 bases and J lost 5, with 15 bases in between. The CDR3 is made up of 15 amino acids. CDR3 amino acids: CASSLFYPGHNEQFF. CDR3 nucleotides: TGTGCCAGCAGCCTCTTCTACCCGGGTCACAATGAGCAGTTCTTC.

The V gene is TRBV6-6, the J gene TRBJ1-1; no clear D gene. Per germline, CDR1 MNHNY and CDR2 SVGAGI (reference sequence). The CDR3 runs 9 residues. Trimming shortened V by 10 bases and J by 7 bases, and 7 bases separated the two germline ends. The CDR3 is CAISGEAFF. The CDR3 DNA follows: TGTGCCATTTCGGGTGAAGCTTTCTTT.

The sample holds a few counts of this clonotype. This chain links TRBV9 with TRBJ2-7; D may be TRBD2 (6 bases). Germline CDR1 is SGDLS and CDR2 is YYNGEE. Trimming cost V 3 bases and J 5 bases, with 15 bases left between them. The CDR3 runs 14 residues. CDR3 loop: CASSGGDTNHEQYF. The CDR3 bases are TGTGCCAGCAGCGGGGGGGATACCAACCACGAGCAGTACTTC.

This clonotype was seen only a few times. CDR3 protein: CASSQELAGEETQYF. CDR3 in DNA: TGTGCCAGCAGCCAAGAGCTAGCGGGAGAAGAGACCCAGTACTTC. This rearrangement joins TRBV4-2 to TRBJ2-5, with 10 bases fitting TRBD2. V was pared by 0 bases and J by 3 bases, with 1 base of the junction left unmatched. This CDR3 region has 15 residues. CDR1 and CDR2 from the germline V gene are LGHNA and YNFKEQ.

This clonotype was counted between two and nine times. The chain links TRBV20-1 to TRBJ1-6, with D possibly matching TRBD1 (6 bases). Between the trimmed V and J ends, which lost 4 bases and 8 bases, there was a span of 12 bases. CDR3 length equals 13 residues. Germline CDR1 DFQATT, CDR2 SNEGSKA (reference sequence). The CDR3 nucleotides read TGCAGTGCTAAGGGGCCAGGGGATTCACCCCTCCACTTT. This codes for CSAKGPGDSPLHF.

The chain uses TRBV5-1 and TRBJ2-2; no definite D call. Trimming stripped 0 bases from V and 3 bases from J, with 15 bases between. There are 17 residues in the CDR3. In germline, CDR1 is SGHRS, CDR2 YFSETQ. CDR3: CASSLGFQRKYTGELFF. The CDR3 DNA reads as TGCGCCAGCAGCTTGGGTTTCCAGCGAAAATACACCGGGGAGCTGTTTTTT.